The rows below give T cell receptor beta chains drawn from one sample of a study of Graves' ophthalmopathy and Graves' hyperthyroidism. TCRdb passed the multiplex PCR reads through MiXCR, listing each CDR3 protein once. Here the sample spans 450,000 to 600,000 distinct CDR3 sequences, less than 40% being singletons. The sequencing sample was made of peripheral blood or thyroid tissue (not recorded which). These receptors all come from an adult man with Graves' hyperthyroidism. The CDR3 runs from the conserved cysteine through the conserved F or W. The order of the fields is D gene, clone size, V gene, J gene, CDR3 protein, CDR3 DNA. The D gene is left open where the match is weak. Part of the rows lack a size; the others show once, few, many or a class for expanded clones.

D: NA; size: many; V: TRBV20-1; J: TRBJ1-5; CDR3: CSAGGTGYNQPQHF; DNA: TGCAGTGCCGGAGGAACAGGTTACAATCAGCCCCAGCATTTT
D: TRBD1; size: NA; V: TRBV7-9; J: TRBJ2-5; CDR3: CASSLGAGVGQQETQYF; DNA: TGTGCCAGCAGCTTAGGGGCAGGGGTGGGACAGCAAGAGACCCAGTACTTC
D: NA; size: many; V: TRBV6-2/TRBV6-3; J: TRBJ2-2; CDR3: CASGRRANTGELFF; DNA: TGTGCCAGTGGACGACGCGCGAACACCGGGGAGCTGTTTTTT
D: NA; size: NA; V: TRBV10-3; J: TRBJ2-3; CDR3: CAISDSGTDTQYF; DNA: TGTGCCATCAGTGACTCGGGCACAGATACGCAGTATTTT
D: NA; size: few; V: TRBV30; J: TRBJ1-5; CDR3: CAWSVQGWQPQHF; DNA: TGTGCCTGGAGTGTACAGGGATGGCAGCCCCAGCATTTT
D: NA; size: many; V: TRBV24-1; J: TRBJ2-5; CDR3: CATSDPTSTDQETQYF; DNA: TGTGCCACCAGTGACCCTACTTCGACAGACCAAGAGACCCAGTACTTC
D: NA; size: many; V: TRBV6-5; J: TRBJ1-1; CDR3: CASSFLLGSGTEAFF; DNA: TGTGCCAGCAGTTTCCTCCTCGGAAGTGGGACTGAAGCTTTCTTT
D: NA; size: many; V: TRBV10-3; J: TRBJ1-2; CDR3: CAIMGGNYGYTF; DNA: TGTGCCATCATGGGAGGGAACTATGGCTACACCTTC
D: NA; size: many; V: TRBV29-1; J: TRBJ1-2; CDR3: CSVEQVYGYTF; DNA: TGCAGCGTTGAACAGGTCTATGGCTACACCTTC
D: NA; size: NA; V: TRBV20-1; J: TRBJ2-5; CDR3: CSARSGALQTKETQYF; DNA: TGCAGTGCTAGGTCAGGGGCCCTACAAACGAAAGAGACCCAGTACTTC
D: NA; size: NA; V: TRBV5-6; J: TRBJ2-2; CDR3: CAGSVDPSNTGELFF; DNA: TGTGCCGGCAGCGTAGACCCTTCGAACACCGGGGAGCTGTTTTTT
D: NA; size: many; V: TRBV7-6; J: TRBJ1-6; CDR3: CASSLDRGAFNSPLHF; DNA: TGTGCCAGCAGCTTAGATCGGGGGGCCTTCAATTCACCCCTCCACTTT
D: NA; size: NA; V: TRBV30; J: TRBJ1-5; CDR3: CAWTQAPNQPQHF; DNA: TGTGCCTGGACTCAGGCACCGAATCAGCCCCAGCATTTT
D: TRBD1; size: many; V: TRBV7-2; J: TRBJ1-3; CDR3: CASSLTGSPGNTIYF; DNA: TGTGCCAGCAGCCTGACAGGGTCCCCTGGAAACACCATATATTTT
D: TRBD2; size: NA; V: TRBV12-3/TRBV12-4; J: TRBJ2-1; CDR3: CASSLRPSGSNEQFF; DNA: TGTGCCAGCAGTTTAAGGCCTAGCGGGAGCAATGAGCAGTTCTTC
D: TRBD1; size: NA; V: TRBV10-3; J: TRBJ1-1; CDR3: CAWENRDRGWTEAFF; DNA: TGTGCCTGGGAAAACCGGGACAGGGGATGGACTGAAGCTTTCTTT
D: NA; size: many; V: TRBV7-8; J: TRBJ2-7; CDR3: CASSLEVGITVGEQYF; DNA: TGTGCCAGCAGCTTAGAGGTAGGGATAACCGTCGGCGAGCAGTACTTC
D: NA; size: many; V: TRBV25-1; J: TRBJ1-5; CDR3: CASSSGASQPQHF; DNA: TGTGCCAGCAGCTCAGGGGCGTCCCAGCCCCAGCATTTT
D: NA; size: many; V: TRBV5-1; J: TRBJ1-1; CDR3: CASSLATLNTEAFF; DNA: TGCGCCAGCAGCTTGGCCACGTTGAACACTGAAGCTTTCTTT
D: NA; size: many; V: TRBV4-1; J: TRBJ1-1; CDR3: CASSQDGRNTEAFF; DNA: TGCGCCAGCAGCCAAGATGGGAGGAACACTGAAGCTTTCTTT
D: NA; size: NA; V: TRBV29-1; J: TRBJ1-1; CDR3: CSVAGVRGHLAFF; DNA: TGCAGCGTCGCGGGCGTGCGGGGGCATTTAGCTTTCTTT
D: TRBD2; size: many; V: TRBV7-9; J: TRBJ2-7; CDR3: CASSIAGGPKYEQYF; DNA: TGTGCCAGCAGCATAGCGGGAGGACCCAAATACGAGCAGTACTTC
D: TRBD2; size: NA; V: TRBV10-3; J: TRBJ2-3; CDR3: CAISESWGLAGGLSSDTQYF; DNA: TGTGCCATCAGTGAGTCGTGGGGACTAGCGGGAGGATTGAGCTCAGATACGCAGTATTTT
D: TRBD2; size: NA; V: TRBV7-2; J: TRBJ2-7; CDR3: CASSDQRDGEQYF; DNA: TGTGCCAGCAGCGATCAGCGGGACGGGGAGCAGTACTTC
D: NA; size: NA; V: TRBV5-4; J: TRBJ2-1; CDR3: CASSFQWTNEQFF; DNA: TGTGCCAGCAGCTTTCAATGGACCAATGAGCAGTTCTTC
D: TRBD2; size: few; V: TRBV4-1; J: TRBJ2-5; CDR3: CASSQGGTSLETQYF; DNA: TGCGCCAGCAGCCAAGGGGGGACTAGCCTGGAGACCCAGTACTTC
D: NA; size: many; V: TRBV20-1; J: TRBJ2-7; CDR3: CSARDRRYEQYF; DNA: TGCAGTGCTAGAGATCGGCGGTACGAGCAGTACTTC
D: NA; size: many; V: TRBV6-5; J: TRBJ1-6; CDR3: CATQTGYNSPLHF; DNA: TGTGCCACCCAGACAGGTTATAATTCACCCCTCCACTTT
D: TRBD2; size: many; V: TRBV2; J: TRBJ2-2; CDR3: CANRLGTSGDANTGELFF; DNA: TGTGCCAACCGCCTCGGGACTAGCGGGGATGCTAACACCGGGGAGCTGTTTTTT
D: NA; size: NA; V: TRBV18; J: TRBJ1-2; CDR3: CASSPGQLANYGYTF; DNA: TGTGCCAGCTCACCAGGACAGTTGGCTAACTATGGCTACACCTTC
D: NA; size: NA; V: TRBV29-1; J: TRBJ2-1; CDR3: CSVDLGSSYNEQFF; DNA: TGCAGCGTTGACTTAGGAAGCTCCTACAATGAGCAGTTCTTC
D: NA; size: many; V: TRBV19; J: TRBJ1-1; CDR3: CASSIGGGNTEAFF; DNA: TGTGCCAGTAGTATAGGAGGAGGGAACACTGAAGCTTTCTTT
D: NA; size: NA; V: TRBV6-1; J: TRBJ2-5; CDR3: CASSYSLQGREPQYF; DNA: TGTGCCAGCAGTTACTCGTTGCAGGGTAGGGAGCCCCAGTACTTC
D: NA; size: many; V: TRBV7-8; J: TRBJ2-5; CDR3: CASSASGEGTQYF; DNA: TGTGCCAGCAGCGCCTCAGGGGAAGGGACCCAGTACTTC
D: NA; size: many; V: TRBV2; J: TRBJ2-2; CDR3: CASSENNPGELFF; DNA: TGTGCCAGCAGTGAAAATAATCCCGGGGAGCTGTTTTTT
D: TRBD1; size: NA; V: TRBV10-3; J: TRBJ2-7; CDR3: CAISEFSQGLSYEQYF; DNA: TGTGCCATCAGTGAGTTCTCACAGGGGCTATCCTACGAGCAGTACTTC
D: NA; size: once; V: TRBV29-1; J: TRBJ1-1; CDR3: CSLAAGDTEAFF; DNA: TGCAGCTTGGCCGCCGGTGACACTGAAGCTTTCTTT
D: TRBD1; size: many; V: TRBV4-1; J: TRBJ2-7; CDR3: CASSPEGQGAYEQYF; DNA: TGCGCCAGCAGCCCCGAGGGACAGGGGGCCTACGAGCAGTACTTC
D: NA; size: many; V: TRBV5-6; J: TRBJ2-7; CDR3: CASSLLDEAYEQYF; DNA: TGTGCCAGCAGCTTGCTGGACGAGGCCTACGAGCAGTACTTC
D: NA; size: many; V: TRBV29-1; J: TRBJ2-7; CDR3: CSVEDSLEQYF; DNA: TGCAGCGTTGAAGATAGTCTGGAGCAGTACTTC
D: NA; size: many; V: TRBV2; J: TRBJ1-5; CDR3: CASSEVDSNQPQHF; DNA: TGTGCCAGCAGTGAAGTGGATAGCAATCAGCCCCAGCATTTT
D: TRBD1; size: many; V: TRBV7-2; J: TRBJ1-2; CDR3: CASSHPGGVGYTF; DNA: TGTGCCAGCAGCCATCCAGGGGGCGTCGGCTACACCTTC
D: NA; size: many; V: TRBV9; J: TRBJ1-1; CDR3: CASSERDTEAFF; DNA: TGTGCCAGCAGCGAGAGAGACACTGAAGCTTTCTTT
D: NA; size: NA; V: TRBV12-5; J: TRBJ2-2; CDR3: CASGFHGSFTGELSF; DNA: TGTGCTAGTGGTTTCCACGGGAGCTTCACCGGGGAGCTGTCTTTT
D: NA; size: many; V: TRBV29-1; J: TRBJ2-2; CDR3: CSVSEGGTGELFF; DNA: TGCAGCGTTTCGGAGGGAGGCACCGGGGAGCTGTTTTTT
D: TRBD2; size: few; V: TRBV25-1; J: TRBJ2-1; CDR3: CASSDLAGNYNEQFF; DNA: TGTGCCAGCAGTGATCTAGCGGGGAACTACAATGAGCAGTTCTTC
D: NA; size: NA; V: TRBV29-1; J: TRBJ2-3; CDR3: CSVEAISTDTQYF; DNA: TGCAGCGTCGAGGCAATCAGCACAGATACGCAGTATTTT
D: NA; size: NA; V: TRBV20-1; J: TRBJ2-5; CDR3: CSARLATQETQYF; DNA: TGCAGTGCTAGATTAGCGACACAAGAGACCCAGTACTTC
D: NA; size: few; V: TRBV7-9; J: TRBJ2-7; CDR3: CASSSPRTFTSYEQYF; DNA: TGTGCCAGCAGCTCACCACGGACGTTCACCTCCTACGAGCAGTACTTC
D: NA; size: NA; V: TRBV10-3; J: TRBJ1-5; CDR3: CAISGEGGPGPQHF; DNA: TGTGCCATCAGTGGTGAAGGGGGACCGGGGCCCCAGCATTTT
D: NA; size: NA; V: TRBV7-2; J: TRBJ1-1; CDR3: CASSTRPAGNEAFF; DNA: TGTGCCAGCAGCACCCGACCTGCGGGGAATGAAGCTTTCTTT
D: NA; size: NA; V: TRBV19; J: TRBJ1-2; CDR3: CASITSAGAYGYTF; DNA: TGTGCCAGTATCACCTCGGCAGGGGCCTATGGCTACACCTTC
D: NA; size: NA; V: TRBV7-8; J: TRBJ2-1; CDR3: CASSRPSTGSYDEQFF; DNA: TGTGCCAGCAGCCGTCCCTCGACAGGTTCCTACGATGAGCAGTTCTTC
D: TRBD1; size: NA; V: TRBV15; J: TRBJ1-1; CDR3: CATSRDWDRGNTEAFF; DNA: TGTGCCACCAGCAGAGACTGGGACAGGGGGAACACTGAAGCTTTCTTT
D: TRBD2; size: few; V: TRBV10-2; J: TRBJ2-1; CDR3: CATLLAGRYNEQFF; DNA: TGCGCCACCCTACTAGCGGGACGGTACAATGAGCAGTTCTTC
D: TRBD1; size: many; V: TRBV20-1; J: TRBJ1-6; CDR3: CSAAPGQGNSPLHF; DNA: TGCAGTGCAGCTCCGGGACAGGGGAATTCACCCCTCCACTTT
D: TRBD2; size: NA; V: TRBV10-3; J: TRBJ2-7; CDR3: CASRIAGQPSYEQYF; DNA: TGTGCCAGCAGGATAGCGGGACAACCCTCCTACGAGCAGTACTTC